This T cell receptor beta chain came from a study of blood T cell repertoires in COVID-19. The V and J ends lost 3 bases and 3 bases, in that order; junction bases with no gene match: 8. The CDR3 is 16 residues long. Germline loops: CDR1 SGHRS, CDR2 YFSETQ. Profiling relied on immunoSEQ multiplex PCR, and the TCRdb table lists in-frame clones only, not all of them. The sample includes 100,000 to 150,000 clones, about 94% of them seen just once. This clonotype originated in a man aged 45-65 years with COVID-19, enrolled during active disease. Source material: peripheral blood. This sequence joins TRBV5-1 and TRBJ2-1, with 8 nucleotides matching TRBD2. The CDR3 nucleotides read TGCGCCAGCAGCTCCCCCGGAACTAGCGGCTACAATGAGCAGTTCTTC. Protein product: CASSSPGTSGYNEQFF.